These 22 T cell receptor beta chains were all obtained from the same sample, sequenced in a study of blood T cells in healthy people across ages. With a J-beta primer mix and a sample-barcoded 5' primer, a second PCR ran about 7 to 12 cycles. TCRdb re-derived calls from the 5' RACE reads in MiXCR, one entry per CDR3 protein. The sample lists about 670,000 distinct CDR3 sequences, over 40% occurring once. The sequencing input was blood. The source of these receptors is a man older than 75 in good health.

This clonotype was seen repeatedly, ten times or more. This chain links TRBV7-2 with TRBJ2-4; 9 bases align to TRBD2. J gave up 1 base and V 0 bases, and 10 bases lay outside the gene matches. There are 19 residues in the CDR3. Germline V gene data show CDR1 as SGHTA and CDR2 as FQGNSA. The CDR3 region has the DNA TGTGCCAGCAGCTTAGCGGGCGGGGGGGCCACTACTGCCAAAAACATTCAGTACTTC. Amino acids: CASSLAGGGATTAKNIQYF.

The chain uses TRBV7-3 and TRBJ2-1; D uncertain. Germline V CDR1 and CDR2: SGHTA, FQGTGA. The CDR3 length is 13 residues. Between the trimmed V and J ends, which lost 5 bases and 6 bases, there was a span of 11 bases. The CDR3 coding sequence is TGTGCCAGCAGCAACGGACGGGTCAATGAGCAGTTCTTC. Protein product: CASSNGRVNEQFF.

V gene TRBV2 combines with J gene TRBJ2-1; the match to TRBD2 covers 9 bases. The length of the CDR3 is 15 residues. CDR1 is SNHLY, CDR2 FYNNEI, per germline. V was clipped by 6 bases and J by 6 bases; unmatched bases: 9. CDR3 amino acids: CASSDPGLAFNEQFF. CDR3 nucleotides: TGTGCCAGCAGCGACCCGGGACTAGCCTTCAATGAGCAGTTCTTC.

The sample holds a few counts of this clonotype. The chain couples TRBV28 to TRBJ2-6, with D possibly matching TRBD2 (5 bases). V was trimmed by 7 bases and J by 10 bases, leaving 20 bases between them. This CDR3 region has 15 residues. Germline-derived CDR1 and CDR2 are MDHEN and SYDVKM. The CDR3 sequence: CASTGGAVTPNVLTF. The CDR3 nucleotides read TGTGCCAGCACCGGTGGAGCGGTGACGCCTAACGTCCTGACTTTC.

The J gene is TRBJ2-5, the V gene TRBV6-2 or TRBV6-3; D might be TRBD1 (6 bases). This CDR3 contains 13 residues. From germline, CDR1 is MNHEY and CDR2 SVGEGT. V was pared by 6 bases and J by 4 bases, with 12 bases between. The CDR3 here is CASRSQGTETQYF. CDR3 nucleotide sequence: TGTGCCAGCAGATCACAGGGTACAGAGACCCAGTACTTC.

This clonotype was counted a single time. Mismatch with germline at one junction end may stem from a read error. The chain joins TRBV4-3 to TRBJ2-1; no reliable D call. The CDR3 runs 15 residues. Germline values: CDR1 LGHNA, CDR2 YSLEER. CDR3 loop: CASSQGGSSYNEQVF. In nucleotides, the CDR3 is TGCGCCAGCAGCCAAGGCGGCAGTTCCTACAATGAGCAGGTCTTC.

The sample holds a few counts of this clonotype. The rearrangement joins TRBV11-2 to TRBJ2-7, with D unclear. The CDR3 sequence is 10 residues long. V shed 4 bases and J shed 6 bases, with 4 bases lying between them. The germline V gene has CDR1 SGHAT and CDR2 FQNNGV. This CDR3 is CASSSIEQYF. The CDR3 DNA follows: TGTGCCAGCAGCTCCATCGAGCAGTACTTC.

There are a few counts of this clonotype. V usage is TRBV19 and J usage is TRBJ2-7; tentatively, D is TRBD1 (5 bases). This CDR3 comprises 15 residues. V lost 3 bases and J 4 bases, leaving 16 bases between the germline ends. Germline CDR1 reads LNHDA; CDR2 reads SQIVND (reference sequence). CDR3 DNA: TGTGCCAGTAGTATGGTAGGCACGAAGGGGTACGAGCAGTACTTC. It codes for CASSMVGTKGYEQYF.

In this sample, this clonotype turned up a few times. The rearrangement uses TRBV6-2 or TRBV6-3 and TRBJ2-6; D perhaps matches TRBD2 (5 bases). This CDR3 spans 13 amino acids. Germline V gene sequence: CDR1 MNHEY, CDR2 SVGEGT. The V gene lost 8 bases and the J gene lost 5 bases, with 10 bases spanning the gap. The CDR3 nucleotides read TGTGCCAGCCGGGATCTCCGGGCCAACGTCCTGACTTTC. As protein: CASRDLRANVLTF.

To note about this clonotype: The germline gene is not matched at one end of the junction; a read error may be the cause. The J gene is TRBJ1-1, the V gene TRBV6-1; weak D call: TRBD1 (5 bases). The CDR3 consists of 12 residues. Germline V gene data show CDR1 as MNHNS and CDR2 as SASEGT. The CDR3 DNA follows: TGTGCCAGCAGGGAAGCAGGGACTGAAGCTTTCTTT. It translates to CASREAGTEAFF.

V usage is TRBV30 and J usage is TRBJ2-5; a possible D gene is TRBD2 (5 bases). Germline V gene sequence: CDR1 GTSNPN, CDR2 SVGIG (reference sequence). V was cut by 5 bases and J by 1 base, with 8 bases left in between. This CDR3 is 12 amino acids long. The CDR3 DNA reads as TGTGCCTGGGGACTGTTCCAAGAGACCCAGTACTTC. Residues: CAWGLFQETQYF.

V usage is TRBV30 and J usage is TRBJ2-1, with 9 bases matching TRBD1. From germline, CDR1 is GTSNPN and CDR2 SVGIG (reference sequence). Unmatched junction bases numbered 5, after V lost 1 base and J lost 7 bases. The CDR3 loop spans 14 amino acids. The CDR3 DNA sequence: TGTGCCTGGAGTGACAGGGGGCGTACGAATGAGCAGTTCTTC. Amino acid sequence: CAWSDRGRTNEQFF. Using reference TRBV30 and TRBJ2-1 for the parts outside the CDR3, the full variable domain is SQTIHQWPATLVQPVGSPLSLECTVEGTSNPNLYWYRQAAGRGLQLLFYSVGIGQISSEVPQNLSASRPQDRQFILSSKKLLLSDSGFYLCAWSDRGRTNEQFFGPGTRLTVL.

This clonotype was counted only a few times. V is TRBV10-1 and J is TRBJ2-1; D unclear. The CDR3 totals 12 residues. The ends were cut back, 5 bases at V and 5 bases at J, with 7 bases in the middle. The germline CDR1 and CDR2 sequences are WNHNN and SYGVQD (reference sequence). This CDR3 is CASSLGNNEQFF. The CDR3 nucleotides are TGCGCCAGCAGTCTGGGGAACAATGAGCAGTTCTTC.

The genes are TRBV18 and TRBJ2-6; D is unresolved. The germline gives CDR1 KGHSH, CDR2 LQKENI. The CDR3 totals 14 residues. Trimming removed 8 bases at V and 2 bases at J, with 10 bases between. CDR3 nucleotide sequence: TGTGCCAGCGGACCTCCCCCTGGGGCCAACGTCCTGACTTTC. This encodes CASGPPPGANVLTF.

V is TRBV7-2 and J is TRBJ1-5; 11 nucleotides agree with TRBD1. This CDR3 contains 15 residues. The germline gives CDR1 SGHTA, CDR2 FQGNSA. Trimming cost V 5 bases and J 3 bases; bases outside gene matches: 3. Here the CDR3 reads CASSRDRGNNQPQHF. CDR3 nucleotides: TGTGCCAGCAGCCGGGACAGGGGGAACAATCAGCCCCAGCATTTT.

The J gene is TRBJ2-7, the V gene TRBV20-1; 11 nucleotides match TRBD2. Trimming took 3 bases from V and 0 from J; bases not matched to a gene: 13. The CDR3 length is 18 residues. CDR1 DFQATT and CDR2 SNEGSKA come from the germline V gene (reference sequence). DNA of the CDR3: TGCAGTGCTAGTGCGTCTAGCGGGAGGAAGGGCCGCTCCTACGAGCAGTACTTC. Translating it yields CSASASSGRKGRSYEQYF.

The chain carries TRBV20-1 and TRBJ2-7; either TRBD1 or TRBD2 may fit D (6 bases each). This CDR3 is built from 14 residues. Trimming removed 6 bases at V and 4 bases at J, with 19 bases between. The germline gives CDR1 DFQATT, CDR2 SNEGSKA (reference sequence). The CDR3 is CSANRRGTMYEQYF. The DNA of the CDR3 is TGCAGTGCCAACCGGAGGGGGACAATGTACGAGCAGTACTTC.

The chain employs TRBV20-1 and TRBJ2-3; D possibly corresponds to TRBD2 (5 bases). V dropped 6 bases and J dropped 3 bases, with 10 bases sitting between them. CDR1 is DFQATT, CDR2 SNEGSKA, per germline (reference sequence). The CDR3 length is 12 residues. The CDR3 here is CSARTWTDTQYF. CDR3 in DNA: TGCAGTGCCCGGACTTGGACAGATACGCAGTATTTT.

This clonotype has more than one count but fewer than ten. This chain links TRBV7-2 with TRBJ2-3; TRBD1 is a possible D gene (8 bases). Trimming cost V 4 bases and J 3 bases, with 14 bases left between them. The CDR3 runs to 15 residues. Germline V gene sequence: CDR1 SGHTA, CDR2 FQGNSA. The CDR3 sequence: CASSWTGRGTDTQYF. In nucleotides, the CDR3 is TGTGCCAGCAGCTGGACAGGGAGGGGTACAGATACGCAGTATTTT.

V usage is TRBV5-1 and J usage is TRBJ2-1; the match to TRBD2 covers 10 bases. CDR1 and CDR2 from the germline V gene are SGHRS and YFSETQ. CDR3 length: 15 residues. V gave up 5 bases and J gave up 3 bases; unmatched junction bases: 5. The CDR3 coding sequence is TGCGCCAGCAGGGGTAGCGGGGGGATCTACAATGAGCAGTTCTTC. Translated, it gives CASRGSGGIYNEQFF.

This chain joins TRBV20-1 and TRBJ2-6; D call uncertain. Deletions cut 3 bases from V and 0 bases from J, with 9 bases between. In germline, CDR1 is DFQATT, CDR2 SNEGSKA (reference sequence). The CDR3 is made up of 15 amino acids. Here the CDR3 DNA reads TGCAGTGCTAGGACGTCCAGCTCTGGGGCCAACGTCCTGACTTTC. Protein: CSARTSSSGANVLTF.

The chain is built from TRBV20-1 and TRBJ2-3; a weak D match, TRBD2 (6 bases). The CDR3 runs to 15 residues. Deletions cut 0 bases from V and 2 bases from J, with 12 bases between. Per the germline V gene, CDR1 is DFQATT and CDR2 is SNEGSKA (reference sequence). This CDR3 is CSARDRRAPTDTQYF. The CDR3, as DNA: TGCAGTGCTAGAGATCGGAGGGCCCCCACAGATACGCAGTATTTT.